These T cell receptor beta chains were read from a single sample in a study of CD8+ T cells in alopecia areata. Profiled with immunoSEQ multiplex PCR; TCRdb holds only in-frame clones, not every one. The sample lists around 97,000 clones; approximately 52% were seen once. Material: CD4+ T cells sorted from blood. The source of these receptors is a human donor in good health. CDR3s include the opening cysteine and the closing phenylalanine or tryptophan. D genes are given only for firm matches. The size entry is marked missing in some rows and otherwise reads once, few, many or a size class.

-	TRBV10-3	TRBJ1-1	-	TGTGCCATCAGCCTGCGCGAGGAGGGCCCAATTTCGGAAGCTTTCTTT	CAISLREEGPISEAFF
-	TRBV27	TRBJ1-5	-	TGTGCCAGCAGTTTAAGTAACAGCAATCAGCCCCAGCATTTT	CASSLSNSNQPQHF
-	TRBV7-2	TRBJ1-2	-	TGTGCCAGCAGCTCGGACAAGCGGGACTATGGCTACACCTTC	CASSSDKRDYGYTF
few	TRBV25-1	TRBJ1-1	-	TGTGCCAGCAGTGAATACCCGGACGGGTATGAAGCTTTCTTT	CASSEYPDGYEAFF
-	TRBV7-2	TRBJ2-3	-	TGTGCCAGCAGCTTAAGGACCGCAGAAGATACGCAGTATTTT	CASSLRTAEDTQYF
few	TRBV5-5	TRBJ1-6	-	TGTGCCAGCAGCTTGGTTCACATCAGTTCACCCCTCCACTTT	CASSLVHISSPLHF
-	TRBV2	TRBJ2-7	TRBD1	TGTGCCAGCAGTGAAAGACAGGGTGCCTACGAGCAGTACTTC	CASSERQGAYEQYF
-	TRBV5-1	TRBJ2-3	-	TGCGCCAGCAGCTTGGAGCCTGCCACAGATACGCAGTATTTT	CASSLEPATDTQYF
few	TRBV29-1	TRBJ2-5	-	TGCAGCGTTGACCCGGACCAAGAGACCCAGTACTTC	CSVDPDQETQYF
few	TRBV10-3	TRBJ2-5	-	TGTGCCACCAACCCACCAGGGCTGGAGACCCAGTACTTC	CATNPPGLETQYF
-	TRBV7-9	TRBJ2-3	-	TGTGCCAGCAGCTTAGTGGACAGTTTCCAGTATTTT	CASSLVDSFQYF
few	TRBV27	TRBJ1-2	TRBD1	TGTGCCAGCAGTTTAGGGACAGGGGGCTATGGCTACACCTTC	CASSLGTGGYGYTF
-	TRBV6-5	TRBJ2-1	TRBD1	TGTGCCAGCAGTGCCTCCGGGACAGGGACCAATGAGCAGTTCTTC	CASSASGTGTNEQFF
few	TRBV27	TRBJ1-5	-	TGTGCCAGCAGTTTGAGGCCGGGCAATCAGCCCCAGCATTTT	CASSLRPGNQPQHF
-	TRBV18	TRBJ2-7	TRBD1	TGTGCCAGCTCAAGTCCGCGGGACAGGGCCCTCGAGCAGTACTTC	CASSSPRDRALEQYF
-	TRBV7-7	TRBJ2-5	-	TGTGCTAGCAGCGCCGGTCCATGGGAGACCCAGTACTTC	CASSAGPWETQYF
-	TRBV30	TRBJ2-7	-	TGTGCCTGGAGTGCGTATGGGGTTAGCTCCTACGAGCAGTACTTC	CAWSAYGVSSYEQYF
-	TRBV15	TRBJ1-6	-	TGTGCCACCGGGTCGGGGAGCTCCTATAATTCACCCCTCCACTTT	CATGSGSSYNSPLHF
-	TRBV7-9	TRBJ1-2	TRBD1	TGTGCCAGCAGCTCAGGACAGGGTGGTGACTATGGCTACACCTTC	CASSSGQGGDYGYTF
once	TRBV29-1	TRBJ1-3	TRBD1	TGCAGCGCAACAGGGGCTGGAAACACCATATATTTT	CSATGAGNTIYF
-	TRBV29-1	TRBJ1-1	-	TGCGGGGTTAGGGGGGTTACTGAAGCTTTCTTT	CGVRGVTEAFF
-	TRBV29-1	TRBJ1-2	TRBD1	TGCAGCGTTGCCTTCCGACTGGACAGGGCTCGTGGCTACACCTTC	CSVAFRLDRARGYTF